What follows describes a single TCR beta chain. Its matching antigen is unknown. The study ran its PCR with 60 Vbeta and 13 Jbeta primers. TCRdb keeps only in-frame clones here, not all; method: immunoSEQ multiplex PCR. This sample's clone table lists 100,000 to 150,000 clones. The sample comes from a study of cytomegalovirus exposure and HLA in healthy donors. The wider study: An early release of data contained 80 million to 85 million unique TCRs, which came from HLA-typed donors. Genotyping of about 400 donors showed that over 65% belonged to the Caucasian-associated ancestry cluster.

The CDR3 spans 14 residues. V lost 5 bases and J lost 6; bases outside the gene matches: 4. Germline-derived CDR1 and CDR2 are SGHNT and YYREEE (reference sequence). Findings of the study overall: In an earlier analysis, productive rearrangement rates for most beta V segments clustered near 90% or 30%. An analysis was carried out later, and it reportedly showed fewer N-insertions in an Asian-associated ancestry cluster than the approximately 670-donor mean.

The rearrangement links TRBV5-4 to TRBJ1-4, with TRBD1 identical over 10 bases. Sequencing was carried out using PBMCs. This TCR was sampled from a man aged 25 to 40 in good health and CMV-seronegative. CDR3 nucleotide sequence: TGTGCCAGCAGACTGGACAGGGGGGATGAAAAACTGTTTTTT. Protein sequence: CASRLDRGDEKLFF.